Below are 4 T cell receptor beta chains sequenced from a single sample in a study of blood T cell repertoires in COVID-19. Repertoires were generated with immunoSEQ multiplex PCR, while TCRdb's copy carries only in-frame clones and drops some. Of 150,000 or so clones detected, approximately 92% appear once; the ten largest clones hold around 15%. The sample comprised peripheral blood. The receptors stem from a man between 18 and 35 years old with COVID-19, enrolled during active disease.

V gene TRBV19 combines with J gene TRBJ2-1, with 8 bases matching TRBD1. Per the germline V gene, CDR1 is LNHDA and CDR2 is SQIVND (reference sequence). V shed 3 bases and J 2 bases; nucleotides not matched to a gene: 9. The CDR3 sequence is 17 residues long. The CDR3 protein is CASSIRGQGAPYNEQFF. The CDR3 region has the DNA TGTGCCAGTAGTATTCGAGGCCAGGGGGCACCCTACAATGAGCAGTTCTTC.

The rearrangement links TRBV25-1 to TRBJ2-7; unclear D gene. This CDR3 spans 11 amino acids. The germline V gene has CDR1 MGHDK and CDR2 SYGVNS. The V gene lost 6 bases and the J gene lost 5 bases, with 8 bases spanning the gap. This CDR3 reads CASSVFDEQYF. The CDR3 DNA reads TGTGCCAGCAGCGTCTTCGACGAGCAGTACTTC.

J is TRBJ2-7 and V is TRBV10-2, with D perhaps matching TRBD2 (6 bases). The CDR3 is 12 amino acids. The germline gives CDR1 WSHSY, CDR2 SAAADI. The ends were cut back, 5 bases at V and 6 bases at J, with 11 bases in the middle. For the CDR3, the DNA is TGCGCCAGCAGTCTGGGACTTGGCGAGCAGTACTTC. It is translated as CASSLGLGEQYF.

The chain carries TRBV13 and TRBJ2-1; TRBD2 matches 8 bases. The CDR3 contains 12 residues. In germline, CDR1 is PRHDT, CDR2 FYEKMQ (reference sequence). V trimming: 3 bases; J trimming: 16 bases; junction bases outside the gene matches: 8. DNA of the CDR3: TGTGCCAGCAGCTTGACTAGCGTCGCTCTATTCTTC. This codes for CASSLTSVALFF.